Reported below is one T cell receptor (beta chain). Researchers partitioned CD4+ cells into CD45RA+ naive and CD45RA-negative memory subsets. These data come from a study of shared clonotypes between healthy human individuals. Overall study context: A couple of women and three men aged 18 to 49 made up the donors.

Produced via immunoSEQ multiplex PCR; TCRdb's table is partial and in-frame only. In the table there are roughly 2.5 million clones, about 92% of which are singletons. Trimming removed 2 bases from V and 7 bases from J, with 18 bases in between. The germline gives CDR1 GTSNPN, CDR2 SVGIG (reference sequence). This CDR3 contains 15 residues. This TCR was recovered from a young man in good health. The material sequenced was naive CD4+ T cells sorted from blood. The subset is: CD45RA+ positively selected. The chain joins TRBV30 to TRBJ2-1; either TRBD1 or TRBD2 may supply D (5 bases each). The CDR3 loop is CAWSRAGTTANEQFF. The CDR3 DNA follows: TGTGCCTGGAGTCGCGCCGGGACCACGGCGAATGAGCAGTTCTTC. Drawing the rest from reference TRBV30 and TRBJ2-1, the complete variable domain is SQTIHQWPATLVQPVGSPLSLECTVEGTSNPNLYWYRQAAGRGLQLLFYSVGIGQISSEVPQNLSASRPQDRQFILSSKKLLLSDSGFYLCAWSRAGTTANEQFFGPGTRLTVL.